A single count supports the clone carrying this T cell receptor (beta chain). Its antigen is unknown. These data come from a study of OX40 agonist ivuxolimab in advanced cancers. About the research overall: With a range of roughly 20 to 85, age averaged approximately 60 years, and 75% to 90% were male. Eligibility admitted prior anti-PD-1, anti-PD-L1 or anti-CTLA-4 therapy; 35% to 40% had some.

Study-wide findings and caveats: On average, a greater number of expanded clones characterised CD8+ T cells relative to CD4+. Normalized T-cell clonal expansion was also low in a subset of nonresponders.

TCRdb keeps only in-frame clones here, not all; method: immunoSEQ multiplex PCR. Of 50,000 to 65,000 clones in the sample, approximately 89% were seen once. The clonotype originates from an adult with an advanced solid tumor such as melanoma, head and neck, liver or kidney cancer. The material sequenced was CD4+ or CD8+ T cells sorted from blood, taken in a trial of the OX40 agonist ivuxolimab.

The CDR3 spells CASSLTGRSNQPQHF. For the CDR3, the DNA is TGTGCCAGCAGCTTAACGGGTCGTAGCAATCAGCCCCAGCATTTT. J is TRBJ1-5 and V is TRBV7-3; D ambiguous. Germline values: CDR1 SGHTA, CDR2 FQGTGA. The CDR3 runs 15 residues. Trimming took off 0 bases at V and 0 bases at J, with 6 bases between the two ends.